Sequencing of this T cell receptor beta chain was carried out in a study of CXCR3-negative and CXCR3-positive naive CD8 T cells. Naive CD8+ T cells showed CD45RO-CCR7+CD27+CD95-. Findings and limits, study-wide: Surface CD5 matched across naive subsets, and TRB CDR3 properties served to infer TCR strength. Greater hydrophobicity was found in TRB CDR3s of CXCR3-positive naive cells than of CXCR3-negative naive cells.

Regarding this clonotype: What it binds is not known.

The libraries of TRB cDNA were constructed through 5' RACE using UMI labels. One entry per CDR3 protein, without DNA, is what TCRdb gives after re-calling the 5' RACE reads. This sample's table reports around 120,000 distinct CDR3 sequences. The receptor comes from a human donor in good health. Some clones in this sample may be carry-over from other donors' samples. Sequenced: naive CXCR3+ CD8+ T cells from blood. The subset: CD45RO-CCR7+CD27+CD95- naive CD8+ T cells expressing CXCR3 (TNR3+).

The CDR3: CATSRENRDLKNIQYF. The rearrangement links TRBV15 to TRBJ2-4; the TCRdb D gene call, TRBD1, has no DNA to confirm it. Germline V gene data show CDR1 as LNHNV and CDR2 as YYDKDF (reference sequence). The CDR3 spans 16 residues.